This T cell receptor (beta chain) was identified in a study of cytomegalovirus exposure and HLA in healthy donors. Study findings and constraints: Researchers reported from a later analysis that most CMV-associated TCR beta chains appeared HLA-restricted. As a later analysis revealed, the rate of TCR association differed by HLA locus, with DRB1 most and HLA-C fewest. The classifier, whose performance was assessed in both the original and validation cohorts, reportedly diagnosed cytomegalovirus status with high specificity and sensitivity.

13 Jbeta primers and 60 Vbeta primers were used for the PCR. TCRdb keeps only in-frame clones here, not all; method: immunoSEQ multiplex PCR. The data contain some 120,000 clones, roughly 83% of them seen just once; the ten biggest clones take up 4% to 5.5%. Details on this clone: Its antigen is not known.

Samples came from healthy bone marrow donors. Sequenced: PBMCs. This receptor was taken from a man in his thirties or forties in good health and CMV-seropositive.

CDR3 amino acids: CASSLTLAGEETQYF. In DNA, the CDR3 is TGCGCCAGCAGCTTGACACTAGCGGGAGAGGAGACCCAGTACTTC. This chain links TRBV5-1 with TRBJ2-5; 11 bases line up with TRBD2. With 1 base clipped from V and 5 bases from J, the junction kept 4 bases outside the gene matches. Germline CDR1 reads SGHRS; CDR2 reads YFSETQ. The CDR3 has 15 residues.